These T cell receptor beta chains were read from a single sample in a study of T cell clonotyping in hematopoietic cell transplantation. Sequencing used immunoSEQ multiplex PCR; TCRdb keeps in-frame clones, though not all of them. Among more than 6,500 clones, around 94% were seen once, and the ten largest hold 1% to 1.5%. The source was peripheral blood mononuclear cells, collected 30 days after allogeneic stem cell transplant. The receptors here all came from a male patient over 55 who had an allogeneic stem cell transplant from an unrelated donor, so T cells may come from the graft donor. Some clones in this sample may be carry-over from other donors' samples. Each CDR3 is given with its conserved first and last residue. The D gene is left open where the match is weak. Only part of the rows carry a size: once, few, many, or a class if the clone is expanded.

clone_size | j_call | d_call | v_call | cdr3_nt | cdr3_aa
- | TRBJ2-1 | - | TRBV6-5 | TGTGCCAGCGCCAGGTACAATGAGCAGTTCTTC | CASARYNEQFF
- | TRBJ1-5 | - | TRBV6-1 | TGTGCCAGCAGTGAAGAGGGGACAACCAGGAGGAATCAGCCCCAGCATTTT | CASSEEGTTRRNQPQHF
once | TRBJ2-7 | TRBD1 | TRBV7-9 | TGTGCCAGCAGCCCAAAAAACGACAGGGGAGCCTACGAGCAGTACTTC | CASSPKNDRGAYEQYF
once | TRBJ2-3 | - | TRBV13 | TGTGCCAGCAGCCATAATGCGGCAGATACGCAGTATTTT | CASSHNAADTQYF
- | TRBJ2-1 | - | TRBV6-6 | TGTGCCAGCAGTGACCCCCAGGGGCTCTACAATGAGCAGTTCTTC | CASSDPQGLYNEQFF
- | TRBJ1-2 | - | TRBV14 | TGTGCCAGCAGCCAAGTCGGGAGGGGTGGTACGCTCTATGGCTACACCTTC | CASSQVGRGGTLYGYTF
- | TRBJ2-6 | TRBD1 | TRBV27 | TGTGCCAGCAGGCGACAGGGGGCGCTTGGGGCCAACGTCCTGACTTTC | CASRRQGALGANVLTF
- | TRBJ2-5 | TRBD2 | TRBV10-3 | TGTGCCATCAGTGAGTCGGGACTAAAGACCCAGTACTTC | CAISESGLKTQYF
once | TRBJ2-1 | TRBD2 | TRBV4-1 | TGCGCCAGCAGCCAAGATACGGGAGGGGCTAGTGAGCAGTTCTTC | CASSQDTGGASEQFF
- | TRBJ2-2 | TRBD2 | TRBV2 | TGTGCCAGCAGTCTCCAGCGGGGGAACACCGGGGAGCTGTTTTTT | CASSLQRGNTGELFF
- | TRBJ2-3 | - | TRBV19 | TGTGCCAGTAGCTCCATGGGTAGCGGCGTCACAGATACGCAGTATTTT | CASSSMGSGVTDTQYF
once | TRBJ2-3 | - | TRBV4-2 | TGTGCCAGCAGCCAAGATCTCGCAGCCACAGATACGCAGTATTTT | CASSQDLAATDTQYF
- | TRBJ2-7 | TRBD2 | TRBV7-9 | TGTGCCAGCAGCTCCCTCTTTACTGGACTAGCGGTCTACGAGCAGTACTTC | CASSSLFTGLAVYEQYF
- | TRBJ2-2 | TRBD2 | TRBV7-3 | TGTGCCAGCAGTTCCAACCTACTAGCGGGAGTCAACTCCGGGGAGCTGTTTTTT | CASSSNLLAGVNSGELFF
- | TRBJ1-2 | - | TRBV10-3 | TGTGCCATCAGGGTGGGTCTATGGGATGGCTACACCTTC | CAIRVGLWDGYTF
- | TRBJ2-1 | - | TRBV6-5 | TGTGCCAGCAGACCCAGGGGGGGGCTCAATGAGCAGTTCTTC | CASRPRGGLNEQFF
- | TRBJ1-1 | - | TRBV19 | TGTGCCAGTAGTATAGGGTATGAAGCTTTCTTT | CASSIGYEAFF
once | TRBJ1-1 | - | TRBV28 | TGTGCCAGCAGTTTCGCGGGGTACGGCACTGAAGCTTTCTTT | CASSFAGYGTEAFF
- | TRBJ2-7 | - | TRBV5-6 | TGTGCCAGCAGCTTTGACAGAACCTACGAGCAGTACTTC | CASSFDRTYEQYF
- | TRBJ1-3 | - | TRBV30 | TGTGCCTGGAGTAGTGGTCCTGGAAACACCATATATTTT | CAWSSGPGNTIYF
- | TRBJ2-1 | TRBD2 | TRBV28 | TGTGCCAGCAGCTCCGGGACTAGCGGGAGCGGTTACAATGAGCAGTTCTTC | CASSSGTSGSGYNEQFF
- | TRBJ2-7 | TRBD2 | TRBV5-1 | TGCGCCAGCACGCTAGCGGGAGCTGGCGAGCAGTACTTC | CASTLAGAGEQYF